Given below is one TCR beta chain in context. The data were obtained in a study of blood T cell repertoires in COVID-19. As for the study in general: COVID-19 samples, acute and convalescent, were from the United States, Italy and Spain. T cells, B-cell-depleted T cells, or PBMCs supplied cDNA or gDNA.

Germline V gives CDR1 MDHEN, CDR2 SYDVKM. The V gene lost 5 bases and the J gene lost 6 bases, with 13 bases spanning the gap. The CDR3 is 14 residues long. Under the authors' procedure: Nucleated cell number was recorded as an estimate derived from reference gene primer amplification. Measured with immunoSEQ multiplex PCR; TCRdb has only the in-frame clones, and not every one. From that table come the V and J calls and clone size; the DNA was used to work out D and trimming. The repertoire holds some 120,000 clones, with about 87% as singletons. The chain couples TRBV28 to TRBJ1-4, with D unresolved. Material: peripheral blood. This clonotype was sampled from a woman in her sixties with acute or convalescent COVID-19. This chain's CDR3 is CASSQGGRDEKLFF. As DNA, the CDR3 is TGTGCCAGCAGTCAAGGAGGGAGGGATGAAAAACTGTTTTTT.